Below, 3 T cell receptor beta chains from the same sample are listed, as sequenced in a study of shared clonotypes between healthy human individuals. Only in-frame clones appear in the TCRdb table, and some are missing; sequencing was by immunoSEQ multiplex PCR. This table has 450,000 to 500,000 clones, over 70% appearing once. The sample consisted of PBMCs. These receptors were taken from a woman between 40 and 55 years old in good health. Some clones in this sample may be carry-over from other donors' samples.

The V and J genes are TRBV10-2 and TRBJ1-1; TRBD1 might be the D (5 bases). Germline CDR1 reads WSHSY; CDR2 reads SAAADI. This CDR3 is built from 12 residues. V shed 5 bases and J shed 3 bases, with 7 bases lying between them. Here the CDR3 DNA reads TGCGCCAGCAGTAGGGGTGACACTGAAGCTTTCTTT. Translated: CASSRGDTEAFF.

On this clone: This sequence is one base from a far larger clone and is likely a read error. This rearrangement joins TRBV11-3 to TRBJ1-1, with unresolved D. The CDR3 is made up of 14 amino acids. Germline lookup yields CDR1 SGHNT and CDR2 YENEEA. CDR3 DNA sequence: TGTGCCAGCAGCTTTTCCGGGATGAACACTGGAGCTTTCTTT. Residues: CASSFSGMNTGAFF. Using reference TRBV11-3 and TRBJ1-1 for the parts outside the CDR3, the full variable domain is EAGVVQSPRYKIIEKKQPVAFWCNPISGHNTLYWYLQNLGQGPELLIRYENEEAVDDSQLPKDRFSAERLKGVDSTLKIQPAELGDSAVYLCASSFSGMNTGAFFGQGTRLTVV.

The chain couples TRBV6-4 to TRBJ2-1; 10 nucleotides match TRBD2. Losses at the gene ends were 6 bases for V and 6 bases for J; bases not matched to a gene: 8. Germline V gene sequence: CDR1 MRHNA, CDR2 SNTAGT. This CDR3 contains 15 residues. CDR3 nucleotide sequence: TGTGCCAGCAGCGAAACTAGCGGGGCCACCAATGAGCAGTTCTTC. Its protein is CASSETSGATNEQFF.